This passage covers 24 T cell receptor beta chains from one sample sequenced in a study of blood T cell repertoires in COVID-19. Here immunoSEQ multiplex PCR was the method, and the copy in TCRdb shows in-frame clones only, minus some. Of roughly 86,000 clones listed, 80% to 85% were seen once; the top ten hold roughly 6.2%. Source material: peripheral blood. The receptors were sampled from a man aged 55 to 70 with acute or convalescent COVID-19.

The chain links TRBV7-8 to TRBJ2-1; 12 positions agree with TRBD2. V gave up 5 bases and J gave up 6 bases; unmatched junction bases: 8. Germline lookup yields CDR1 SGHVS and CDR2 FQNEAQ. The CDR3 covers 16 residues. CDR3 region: CASSQQASGGVNEQFF. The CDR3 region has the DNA TGTGCCAGCAGCCAACAGGCTAGCGGGGGGGTCAATGAGCAGTTCTTC. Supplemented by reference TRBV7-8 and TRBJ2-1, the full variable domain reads GAGVSQSPRYKVAKRGQDVALRCDPISGHVSLFWYQQALGQGPEFLTYFQNEAQLDKSGLPSDRFFAERPEGSVSTLKIQRTQQEDSAVYLCASSQQASGGVNEQFFGPGTRLTVL.

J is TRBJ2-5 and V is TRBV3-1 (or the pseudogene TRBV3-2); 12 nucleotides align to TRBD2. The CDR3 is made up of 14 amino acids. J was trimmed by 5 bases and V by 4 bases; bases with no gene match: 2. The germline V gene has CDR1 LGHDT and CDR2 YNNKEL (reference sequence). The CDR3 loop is CASSLLAGGETQYF. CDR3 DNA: TGTGCCAGCAGCCTCCTAGCGGGGGGGGAGACCCAGTACTTC.

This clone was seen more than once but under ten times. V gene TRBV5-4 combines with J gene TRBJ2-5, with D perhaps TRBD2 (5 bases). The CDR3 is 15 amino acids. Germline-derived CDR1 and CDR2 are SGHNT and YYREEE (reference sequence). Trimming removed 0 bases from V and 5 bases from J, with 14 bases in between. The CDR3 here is CASSLALMERETQYF. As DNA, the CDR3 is TGTGCCAGCAGCTTGGCCCTCATGGAGCGGGAGACCCAGTACTTC.

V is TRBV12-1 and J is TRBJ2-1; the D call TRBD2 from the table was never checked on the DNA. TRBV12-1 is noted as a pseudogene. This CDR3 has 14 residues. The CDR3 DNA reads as TGTGCCAGCAGCTTTGGGCGGGCCCGGGATGAGCAGTTCTTC. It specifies CASSFGRARDEQFF.

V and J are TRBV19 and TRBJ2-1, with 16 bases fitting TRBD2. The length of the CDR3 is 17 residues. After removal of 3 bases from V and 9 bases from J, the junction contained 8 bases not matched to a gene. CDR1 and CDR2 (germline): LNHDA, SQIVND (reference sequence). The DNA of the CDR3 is TGTGCCAGTAGTATGCCGGGACTAGCGGGGGGGCAGGGTGAGCAGTTCTTC. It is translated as CASSMPGLAGGQGEQFF.

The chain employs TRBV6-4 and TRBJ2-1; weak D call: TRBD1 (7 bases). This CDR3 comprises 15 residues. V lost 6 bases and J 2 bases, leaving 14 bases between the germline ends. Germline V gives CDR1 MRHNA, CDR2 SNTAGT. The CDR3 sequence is CASSRQGGPYNEQFF. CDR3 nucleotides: TGTGCCAGCAGCCGACAGGGAGGCCCCTACAATGAGCAGTTCTTC.

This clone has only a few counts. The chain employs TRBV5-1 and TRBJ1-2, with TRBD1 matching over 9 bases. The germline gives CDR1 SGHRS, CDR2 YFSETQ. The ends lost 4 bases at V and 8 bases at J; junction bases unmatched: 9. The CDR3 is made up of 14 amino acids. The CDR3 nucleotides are TGCGCCAGCAGCCTCCGGGACAGGGATGAGGGCTACACCTTC. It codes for CASSLRDRDEGYTF.

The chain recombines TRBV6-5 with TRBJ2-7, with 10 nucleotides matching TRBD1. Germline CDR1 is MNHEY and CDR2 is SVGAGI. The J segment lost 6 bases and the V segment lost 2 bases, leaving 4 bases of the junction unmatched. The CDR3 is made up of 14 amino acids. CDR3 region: CASSYRDRGGEQYF. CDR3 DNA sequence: TGTGCCAGCAGTTACCGGGACAGGGGAGGCGAGCAGTACTTC.

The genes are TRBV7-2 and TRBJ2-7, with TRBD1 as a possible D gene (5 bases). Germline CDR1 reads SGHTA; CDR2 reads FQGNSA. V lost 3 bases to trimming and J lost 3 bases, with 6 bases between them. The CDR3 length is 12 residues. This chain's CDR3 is CASSFQGYEQYF. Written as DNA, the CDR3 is TGTGCCAGCAGCTTTCAGGGCTACGAGCAGTACTTC.

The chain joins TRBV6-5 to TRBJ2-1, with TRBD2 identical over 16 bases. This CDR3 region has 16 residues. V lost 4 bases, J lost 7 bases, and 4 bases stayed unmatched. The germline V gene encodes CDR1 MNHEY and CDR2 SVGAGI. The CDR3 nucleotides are TGTGCCAGCAGTTCGGGACTAGCGGGGGGGTCAAATGAGCAGTTCTTC. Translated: CASSSGLAGGSNEQFF.

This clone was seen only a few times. CDR3 sequence: CASSMTSGGYTYEQYF. The CDR3 DNA is TGTGCCAGTAGTATGACTAGCGGGGGATACACCTACGAGCAGTACTTC. This sequence joins TRBV19 and TRBJ2-7, with TRBD2 matching over 12 bases. V shed 3 bases, J shed 2 bases, and the junction held 5 bases outside the gene matches. The CDR3 length is 16 residues. Germline values: CDR1 LNHDA, CDR2 SQIVND (reference sequence).

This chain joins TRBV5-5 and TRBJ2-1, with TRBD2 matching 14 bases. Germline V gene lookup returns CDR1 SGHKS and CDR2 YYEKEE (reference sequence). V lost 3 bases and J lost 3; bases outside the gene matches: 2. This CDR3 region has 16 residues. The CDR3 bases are TGTGCCAGCAGCTGGACTAGCGGGGGGTACTACAATGAGCAGTTCTTC. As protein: CASSWTSGGYYNEQFF.

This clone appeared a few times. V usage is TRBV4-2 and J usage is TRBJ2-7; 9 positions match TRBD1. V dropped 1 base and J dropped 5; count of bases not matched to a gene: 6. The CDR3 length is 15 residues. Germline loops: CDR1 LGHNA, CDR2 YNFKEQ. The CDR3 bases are TGTGCCAGCAGCCAAGCGGGACAGGGCTTCCACGAGCAGTACTTC. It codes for CASSQAGQGFHEQYF.

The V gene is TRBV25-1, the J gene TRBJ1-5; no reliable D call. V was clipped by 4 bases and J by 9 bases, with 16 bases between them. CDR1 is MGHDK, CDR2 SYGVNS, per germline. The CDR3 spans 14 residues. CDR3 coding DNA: TGTGCCAGCAGTGGAGTCTACTCTCCGTGGCCCCAGCATTTT. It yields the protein CASSGVYSPWPQHF.

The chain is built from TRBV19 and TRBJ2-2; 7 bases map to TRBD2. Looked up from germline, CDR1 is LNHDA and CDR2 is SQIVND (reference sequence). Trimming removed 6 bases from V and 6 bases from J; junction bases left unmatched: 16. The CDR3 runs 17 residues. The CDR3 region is CASRKISWVAGPGELFF. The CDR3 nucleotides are TGTGCCAGTAGAAAAATCTCGTGGGTAGCGGGCCCCGGGGAGCTGTTTTTT.

CDR3 DNA: TGTGCCAGCAGCTTGGGGAGGGCCACTGAAGCTTTCTTT. It encodes CASSLGRATEAFF. The chain carries TRBV7-8 and TRBJ1-1; the D is unclear. Deletions cut 3 bases from V and 4 bases from J, with 9 bases between. CDR1 is SGHVS, CDR2 FQNEAQ, per germline. This CDR3 has 13 residues.

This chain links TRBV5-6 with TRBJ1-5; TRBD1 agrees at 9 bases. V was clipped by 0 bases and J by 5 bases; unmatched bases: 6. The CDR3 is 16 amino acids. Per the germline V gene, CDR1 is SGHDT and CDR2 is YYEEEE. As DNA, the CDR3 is TGTGCCAGCAGCTTGGCTGGGACAGGGTACTATCAGCCCCAGCATTTT. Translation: CASSLAGTGYYQPQHF.

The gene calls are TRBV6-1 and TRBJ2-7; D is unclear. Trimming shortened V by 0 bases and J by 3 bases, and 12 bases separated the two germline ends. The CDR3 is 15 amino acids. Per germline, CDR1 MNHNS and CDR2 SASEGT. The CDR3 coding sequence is TGTGCCAGCAGTGAAGCGTTGGCAGGCTACTACGAGCAGTACTTC. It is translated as CASSEALAGYYEQYF.

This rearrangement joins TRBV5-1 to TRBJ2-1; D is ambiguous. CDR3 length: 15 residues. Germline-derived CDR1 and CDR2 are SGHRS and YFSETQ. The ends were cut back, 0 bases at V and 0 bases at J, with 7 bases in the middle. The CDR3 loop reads CASSLEESSYNEQFF. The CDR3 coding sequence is TGCGCCAGCAGCTTGGAGGAGAGCTCCTACAATGAGCAGTTCTTC.

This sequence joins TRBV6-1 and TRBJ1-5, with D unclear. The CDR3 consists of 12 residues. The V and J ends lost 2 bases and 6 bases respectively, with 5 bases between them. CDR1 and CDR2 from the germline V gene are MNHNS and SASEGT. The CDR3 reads CASSEFSQPQHF. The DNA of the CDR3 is TGTGCCAGCAGTGAATTCAGTCAGCCCCAGCATTTT.

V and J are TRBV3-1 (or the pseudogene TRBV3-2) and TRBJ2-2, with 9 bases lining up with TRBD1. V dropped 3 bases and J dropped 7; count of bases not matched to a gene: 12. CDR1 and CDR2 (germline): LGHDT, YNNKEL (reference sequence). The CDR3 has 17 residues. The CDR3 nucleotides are TGTGCCAGCAGCCACACCAACAGGGGGCCGGAGGGCGGGGAGCTGTTTTTT. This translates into CASSHTNRGPEGGELFF.

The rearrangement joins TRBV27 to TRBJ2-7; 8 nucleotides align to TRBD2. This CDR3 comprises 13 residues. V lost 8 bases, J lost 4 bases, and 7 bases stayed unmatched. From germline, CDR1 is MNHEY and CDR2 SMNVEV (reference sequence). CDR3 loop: CASANSGAYEQYF. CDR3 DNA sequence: TGTGCCAGCGCAAATAGCGGGGCTTACGAGCAGTACTTC.

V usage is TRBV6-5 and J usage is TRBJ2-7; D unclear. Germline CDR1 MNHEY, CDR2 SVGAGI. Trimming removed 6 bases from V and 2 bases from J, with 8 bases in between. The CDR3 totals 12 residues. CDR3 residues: CASSLTPYEQYF. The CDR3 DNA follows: TGTGCCAGCAGCCTTACACCCTACGAGCAGTACTTC.

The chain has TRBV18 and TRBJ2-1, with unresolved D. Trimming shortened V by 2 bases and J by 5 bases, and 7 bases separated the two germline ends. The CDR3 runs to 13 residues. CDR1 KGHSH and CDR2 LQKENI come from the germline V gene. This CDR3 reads CASSPTENNEQFF. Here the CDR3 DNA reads TGTGCCAGCTCACCAACAGAGAACAATGAGCAGTTCTTC. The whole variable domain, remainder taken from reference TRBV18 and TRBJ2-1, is NAGVMQNPRHLVRRRGQEARLRCSPMKGHSHVYWYRQLPEEGLKFMVYLQKENIIDESGMPKERFSAEFPKEGPSILRIQQVVRGDSAAYFCASSPTENNEQFFGPGTRLTVL.